This TCR beta chain was sequenced in a study of shared clonotypes between healthy human individuals. Regarding the study as a whole: Roughly 5% was the fraction of naive CD4 clonotypes found shared across a few donors.

Naive CD4+ cells were CD45RA-selected; the remaining cells were memory. The CDR3 totals 15 residues. Trimming removed 2 bases at V and 5 bases at J, with 16 bases between. The germline V gene has CDR1 KGHSH and CDR2 LQKENI. This table comes from immunoSEQ multiplex PCR, and its TCRdb copy is limited to in-frame clones, with some not included. This table has 180,000 or so clones, 90% to 95% appearing once. As regards this clone: Its antigen is still unknown.

The V gene is TRBV18, the J gene TRBJ2-7; weak D call: TRBD2 (5 bases). The clonotype originates from a woman aged 25 to 39 in good health. The sample consisted of naive CD4+ T cells sorted from blood. Subset indicated: CD45RA+ positively selected. The CDR3 reads CASSPIMDSTHEQYF. CDR3 in DNA: TGTGCCAGCTCACCAATAATGGACTCCACTCACGAGCAGTACTTC.